The 13 T cell receptor beta chains in this list originate from one sample, sequenced in a study of blood T cell repertoires in COVID-19. TCRdb's copy holds only in-frame clones and misses some; the assay was immunoSEQ multiplex PCR. Of some 190,000 clones listed, more than 75% are singletons. What was sequenced was peripheral blood. These receptors all stem from a woman aged 60-75 years with COVID-19, enrolled during active disease.

V and J are TRBV19 and TRBJ2-7; D may be TRBD1 (6 bases). The CDR3 has 14 residues. The V and J ends lost 6 bases and 2 bases respectively, with 14 bases between them. The germline CDR1 and CDR2 sequences are LNHDA and SQIVND (reference sequence). CDR3 bases: TGTGCCAGTAGGTCCCGGGACAAGACCTACGAGCAGTACGTC. It is translated as CASRSRDKTYEQYV.

The J gene is TRBJ1-2, the V gene TRBV30, with D possibly TRBD1 on 5 matching bases. Germline loops: CDR1 GTSNPN, CDR2 SVGIG (reference sequence). CDR3 length: 13 residues. With 2 bases removed from V and 6 bases from J, the gap between germline ends came to 13 bases. This CDR3 reads CAWSPGFEDGYTF. DNA for the CDR3: TGTGCCTGGAGTCCAGGGTTTGAGGATGGCTACACCTTC.

The chain combines TRBV9 with TRBJ1-4; the match to TRBD1 covers 8 bases. Germline V CDR1 and CDR2: SGDLS, YYNGEE. This CDR3 region has 15 residues. J was trimmed by 6 bases and V by 4 bases; bases with no gene match: 8. DNA for the CDR3: TGTGCCAGCAGCCCAGGGGGCAGGGTCTATGAAAAACTGTTTTTT. Its protein product is CASSPGGRVYEKLFF.

The CDR3 DNA follows: TGTGCCAGCAGTTACCTCCCGGGGAGAGGGTCACCCCTCCACTTT. Translation: CASSYLPGRGSPLHF. This chain connects TRBV6-5 to TRBJ1-6, with D unclear. The CDR3 runs to 15 residues. V dropped 2 bases and J dropped 10 bases, with 15 bases sitting between them. Germline-derived CDR1 and CDR2 are MNHEY and SVGAGI.

The V call is TRBV5-1, the J call TRBJ1-2, with 8 nucleotides matching TRBD1. CDR3 length equals 15 residues. Losses at the gene ends were 2 bases for V and 5 bases for J; bases not matched to a gene: 8. The germline CDR1 and CDR2 sequences are SGHRS and YFSETQ. CDR3 bases: TGCGCCAGCAGCTTTACAGGGGGTAATGGGTATGGCTACACCTTC. This encodes CASSFTGGNGYGYTF.

As to this clone: Different DNA sequences within this sample yield the same CDR3. The chain is built from TRBV5-1 and TRBJ2-2; 8 bases line up with TRBD1. There are 15 residues in the CDR3. The germline CDR1 and CDR2 sequences are SGHRS and YFSETQ. With V trimmed by 2 bases and J by 2 bases, 2 bases remained unmatched. This CDR3 reads CASSFGQGNTGELFF. The CDR3 DNA reads as TGCGCCAGCAGCTTCGGACAGGGAAACACCGGGGAGCTGTTTTTT.

The chain links TRBV10-3 to TRBJ2-2; possible D gene TRBD1, 5 bases. This CDR3 spans 13 amino acids. The ends were cut back, 5 bases at V and 6 bases at J, with 10 bases in the middle. Germline CDR1 ENHRY, CDR2 SYGVKD. The CDR3 nucleotides read TGTGCCATCAGTCCAGGGCAGGCCGGGGAGCTGTTTTTT. Amino acid sequence: CAISPGQAGELFF.

The chain is built from TRBV7-8 and TRBJ2-7; 8 nucleotides agree with TRBD1. The trim removed 5 bases at V and 6 bases at J, leaving 9 bases unmatched. The CDR3 is 14 amino acids. Germline lookup yields CDR1 SGHVS and CDR2 FQNEAQ. The chain's CDR3 is CASSAGQVIVEQYV. In DNA, the CDR3 is TGTGCCAGCAGCGCGGGACAGGTTATCGTCGAGCAGTACGTC.

The chain is built from TRBV6-5 and TRBJ2-1, with 7 bases fitting TRBD2. Per germline, CDR1 MNHEY and CDR2 SVGAGI. This CDR3 comprises 14 residues. Trimming at V came to 6 bases and at J to 0 bases, leaving 2 bases not matched to a gene. This chain's CDR3 is CASSSSGSYNEQFF. The CDR3 nucleotides are TGTGCCAGCAGCTCTAGCGGCTCCTACAATGAGCAGTTCTTC.

The table lists this clone with a count of one. This rearrangement joins TRBV27 to TRBJ2-7, with D possibly being TRBD2 (5 bases). V was clipped by 3 bases and J by 2 bases, with 11 bases between them. This CDR3 contains 14 residues. Germline values: CDR1 MNHEY, CDR2 SMNVEV (reference sequence). CDR3 loop: CASSLREGPYEQYF. The CDR3 nucleotides read TGTGCCAGCAGTTTGAGGGAAGGCCCCTACGAGCAGTACTTC.

This clone was detected once. This chain joins TRBV6-5 and TRBJ2-3; D is unclear. The length of the CDR3 is 14 residues. Trimming stripped 7 bases from V and 2 bases from J, with 13 bases between. The germline V gene has CDR1 MNHEY and CDR2 SVGAGI. CDR3 bases: TGTGCCAGCACTCCGCATCGGGTCACAGATACGCAGTATTTT. Protein: CASTPHRVTDTQYF.

The V and J genes are TRBV11-3 and TRBJ2-3; D possibly corresponds to TRBD2 (5 bases). Germline-derived CDR1 and CDR2 are SGHNT and YENEEA. This CDR3 spans 15 amino acids. The V and J ends lost 2 bases and 2 bases respectively, with 11 bases between them. CDR3 in amino acids: CASSLRNGNTDTQYF. DNA of the CDR3: TGTGCCAGCAGCTTACGGAACGGGAACACAGATACGCAGTATTTT.

The chain is built from TRBV24-1 and TRBJ2-2; the D is unclear. Germline CDR1 and CDR2: KGHDR and SFDVKD. This CDR3 has 16 amino acids. With 3 bases removed from V and 5 bases from J, the gap between germline ends came to 15 bases. This CDR3 is CATSDSFGSATGELFF. The CDR3 bases are TGTGCCACCAGTGATAGTTTTGGCAGTGCTACCGGGGAGCTGTTTTTT.